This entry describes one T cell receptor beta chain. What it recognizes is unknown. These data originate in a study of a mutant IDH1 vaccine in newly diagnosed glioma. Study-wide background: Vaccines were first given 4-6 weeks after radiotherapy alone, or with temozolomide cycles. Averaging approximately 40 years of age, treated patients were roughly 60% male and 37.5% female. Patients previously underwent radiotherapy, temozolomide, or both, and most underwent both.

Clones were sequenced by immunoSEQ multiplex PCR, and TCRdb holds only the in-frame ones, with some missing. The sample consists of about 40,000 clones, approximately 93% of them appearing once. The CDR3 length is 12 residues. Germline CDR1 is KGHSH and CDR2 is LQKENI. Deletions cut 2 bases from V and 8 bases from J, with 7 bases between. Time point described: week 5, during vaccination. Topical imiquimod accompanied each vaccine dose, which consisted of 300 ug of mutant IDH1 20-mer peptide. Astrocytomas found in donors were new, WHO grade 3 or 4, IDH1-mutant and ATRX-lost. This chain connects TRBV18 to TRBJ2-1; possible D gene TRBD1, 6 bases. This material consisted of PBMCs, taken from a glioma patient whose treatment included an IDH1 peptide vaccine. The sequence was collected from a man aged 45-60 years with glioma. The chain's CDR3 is CASSPGGDEQFF. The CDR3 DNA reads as TGTGCCAGCTCACCAGGGGGCGATGAGCAGTTCTTC.